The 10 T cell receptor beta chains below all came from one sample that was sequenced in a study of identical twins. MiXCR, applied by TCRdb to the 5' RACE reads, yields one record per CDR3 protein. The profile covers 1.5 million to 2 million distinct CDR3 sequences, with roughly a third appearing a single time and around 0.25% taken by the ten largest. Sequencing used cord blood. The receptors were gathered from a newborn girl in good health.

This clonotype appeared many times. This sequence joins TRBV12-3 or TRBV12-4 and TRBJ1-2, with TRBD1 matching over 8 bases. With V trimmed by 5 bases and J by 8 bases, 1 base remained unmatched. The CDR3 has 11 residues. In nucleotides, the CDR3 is TGTGCCAGCAGTCGGGACAGGGGCTACACCTTC. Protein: CASSRDRGYTF.

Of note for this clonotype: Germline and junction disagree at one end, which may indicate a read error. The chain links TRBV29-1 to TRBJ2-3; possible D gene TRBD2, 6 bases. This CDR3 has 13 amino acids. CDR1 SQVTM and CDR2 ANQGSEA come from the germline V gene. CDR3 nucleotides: TGCAGCGTTGGCGGAGGGATCCCAGATGCGCAGTATTTT. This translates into CSVGGGIPDAQYF.

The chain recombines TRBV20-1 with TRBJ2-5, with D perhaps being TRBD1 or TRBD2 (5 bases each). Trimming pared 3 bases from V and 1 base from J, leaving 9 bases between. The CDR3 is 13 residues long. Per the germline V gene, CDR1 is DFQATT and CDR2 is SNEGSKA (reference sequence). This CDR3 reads CSASIGAQETQYF. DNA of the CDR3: TGCAGTGCTAGTATCGGGGCCCAAGAGACCCAGTACTTC.

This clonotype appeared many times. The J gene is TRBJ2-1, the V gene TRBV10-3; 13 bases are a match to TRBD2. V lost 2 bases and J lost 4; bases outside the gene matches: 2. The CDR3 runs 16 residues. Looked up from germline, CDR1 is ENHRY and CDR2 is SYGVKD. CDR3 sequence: CAISEPGLAGYNEQFF. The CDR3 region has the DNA TGTGCCATCAGTGAGCCGGGACTAGCGGGGTACAATGAGCAGTTCTTC.

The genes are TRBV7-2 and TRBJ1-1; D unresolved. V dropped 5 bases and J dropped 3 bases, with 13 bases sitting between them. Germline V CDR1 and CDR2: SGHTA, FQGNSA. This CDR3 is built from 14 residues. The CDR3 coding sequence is TGTGCCAGCAGCCTTAACTTCCGCCACACTGAAGCTTTCTTT. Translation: CASSLNFRHTEAFF.

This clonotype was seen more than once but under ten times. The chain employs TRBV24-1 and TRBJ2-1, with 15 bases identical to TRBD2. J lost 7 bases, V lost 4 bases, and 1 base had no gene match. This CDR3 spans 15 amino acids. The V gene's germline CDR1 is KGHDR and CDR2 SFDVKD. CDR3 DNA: TGTGCCACCAGTGAAGGACTAGCGGGAGGGAATGAGCAGTTCTTC. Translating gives CATSEGLAGGNEQFF.

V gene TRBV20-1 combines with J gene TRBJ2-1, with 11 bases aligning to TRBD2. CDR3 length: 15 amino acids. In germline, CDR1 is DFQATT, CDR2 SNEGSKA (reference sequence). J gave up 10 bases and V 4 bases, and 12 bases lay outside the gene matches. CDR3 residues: CSANPASGRSYEQFF. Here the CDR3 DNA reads TGCAGTGCTAATCCAGCTAGCGGGAGGTCCTACGAGCAGTTCTTC.

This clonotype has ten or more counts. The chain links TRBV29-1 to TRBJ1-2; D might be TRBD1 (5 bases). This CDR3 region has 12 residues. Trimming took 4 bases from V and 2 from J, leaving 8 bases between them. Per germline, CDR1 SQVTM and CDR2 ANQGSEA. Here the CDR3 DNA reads TGCAGCGTTGGGACAATCAACTATGGCTACACCTTC. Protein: CSVGTINYGYTF.

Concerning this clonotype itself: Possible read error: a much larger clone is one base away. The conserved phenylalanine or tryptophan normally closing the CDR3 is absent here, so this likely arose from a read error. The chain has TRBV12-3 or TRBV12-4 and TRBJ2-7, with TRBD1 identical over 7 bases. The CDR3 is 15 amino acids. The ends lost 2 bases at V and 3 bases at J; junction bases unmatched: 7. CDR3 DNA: TGTGCCAGCAGTTTATCCAGGGGGAATCTCTACGAGCAGTACTCC. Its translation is CASSLSRGNLYEQYS.

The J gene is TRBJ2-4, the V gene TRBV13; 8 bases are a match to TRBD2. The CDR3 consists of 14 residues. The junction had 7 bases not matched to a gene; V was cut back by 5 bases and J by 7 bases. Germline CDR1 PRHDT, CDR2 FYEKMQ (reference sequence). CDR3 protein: CASSGSGEPNIQYF. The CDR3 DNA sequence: TGTGCCAGCAGCGGTAGCGGGGAGCCGAACATTCAGTACTTC.